The sequence of this TCR beta chain was determined in a study of identifying expanded T cells in peripheral blood. Study-wide points: Across healthy donors, higher total template counts meant significantly greater roughly two-week count variance. Over around two and four weeks, about 17 and 20 clones changed, versus roughly 1.1 between replicates.

In its sample, this clone was seen once. Antigen: not known. The CDR3 totals 16 residues. Germline loops: CDR1 SGHDT, CDR2 YYEEEE. Unmatched junction bases numbered 4, after V lost 0 bases and J lost 6 bases. Using immunoSEQ multiplex PCR, the repertoire was profiled, and TCRdb retains in-frame clones only, with some absent. The sample yields tens of thousands of clones, 88% seen once. Collection occurred without any documented infections or immune events in donors. Source material: blood. The chain couples TRBV5-6 to TRBJ2-1, with 12 bases identical to TRBD1. The source is a person between 18 and 75 years old in good health. DNA for the CDR3: TGTGCCAGCAGCTTGGGTGGGACAGGGGGCTTCAATGAGCAGTTCTTC. It encodes CASSLGGTGGFNEQFF.